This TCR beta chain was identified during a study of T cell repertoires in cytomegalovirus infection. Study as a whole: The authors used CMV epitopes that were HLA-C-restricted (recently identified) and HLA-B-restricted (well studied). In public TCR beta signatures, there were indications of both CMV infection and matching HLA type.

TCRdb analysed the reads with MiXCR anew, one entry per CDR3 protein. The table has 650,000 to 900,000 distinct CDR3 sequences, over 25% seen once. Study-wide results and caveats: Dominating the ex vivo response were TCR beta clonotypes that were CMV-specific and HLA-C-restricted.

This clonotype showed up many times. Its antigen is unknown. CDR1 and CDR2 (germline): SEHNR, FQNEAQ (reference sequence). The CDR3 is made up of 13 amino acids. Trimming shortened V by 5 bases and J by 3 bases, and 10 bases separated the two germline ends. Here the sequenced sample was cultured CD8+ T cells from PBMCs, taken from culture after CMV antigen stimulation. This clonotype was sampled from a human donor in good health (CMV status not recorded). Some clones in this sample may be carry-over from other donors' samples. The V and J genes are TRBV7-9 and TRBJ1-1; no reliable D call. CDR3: CASSQRLDTEAFF. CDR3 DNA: TGTGCCAGCAGCCAACGACTAGACACTGAAGCTTTCTTT.